The 14 T cell receptor beta chains in this list originate from one sample, sequenced in a study of T cells of healthy individuals. TCRdb fed the 5' RACE reads into MiXCR, producing one record per CDR3 protein. The sample has 35,000 to 45,000 distinct CDR3 sequences; about 4.2% are singletons. Receptor source: a human donor in good health.

This clonotype occurred many times. This chain connects TRBV29-1 to TRBJ2-1, with D perhaps matching TRBD1 (5 bases). Deletions cut 0 bases from V and 8 bases from J, with 11 bases between. Germline V gene sequence: CDR1 SQVTM, CDR2 ANQGSEA. There are 13 residues in the CDR3. The CDR3 loop is CSVEDFRVDEQFF. CDR3 bases: TGCAGCGTTGAAGATTTCAGGGTAGATGAGCAGTTCTTC.

In this sample, this clonotype turned up many times. The CDR3 bases are TGTGCCAGCAGCTTGGGGGCGAACCCGCGCGAGCAGTACTTC. Its protein product is CASSLGANPREQYF. The chain links TRBV11-2 to TRBJ2-7, with a tentative D call TRBD1 (6 bases). CDR1 and CDR2 (germline): SGHAT, FQNNGV. This CDR3 is 14 amino acids long. V was pared by 3 bases and J by 6 bases, with 15 bases between.

About this clonotype itself: This could be a read error, since a much larger clone is one nucleotide away. The V call is TRBV18, the J call TRBJ2-6; D gene ambiguous. CDR1 KGHSH and CDR2 LQKENI come from the germline V gene. There are 16 residues in the CDR3. The CDR3 nucleotides are TGTGCCAGCTCACCAGGGCCGCAAGCTGGGGACAACGTCCTGACTTTC. Its translation: CASSPGPQAGDNVLTF.

This clonotype was recorded at least ten times. The chain combines TRBV20-1 with TRBJ1-4; D remains ambiguous. Deletions cut 6 bases from V and 10 bases from J, with 21 bases between. CDR3 length: 14 amino acids. The germline V gene encodes CDR1 DFQATT and CDR2 SNEGSKA (reference sequence). CDR3 coding DNA: TGCAGTGCCCCTAAAGGTCAGACGGAACGAAAACTGTTTTTT. This codes for CSAPKGQTERKLFF.

This clonotype was picked up many times. The chain is built from TRBV7-9 and TRBJ1-2; no definite D call. Trimming removed 1 base from V and 2 bases from J, with 5 bases in between. This CDR3 region has 13 residues. The germline CDR1 and CDR2 sequences are SEHNR and FQNEAQ (reference sequence). CDR3 sequence reads: CASSLDGNYGYTF. In DNA form, the CDR3 reads TGTGCCAGCAGCTTAGACGGCAACTATGGCTACACCTTC.

This clonotype was recorded a few times. This chain's CDR3 is CASRPQNPGRTPTMSQFF. For the CDR3, the DNA is TGTGCCAGCAGACCCCAAAACCCGGGACGCACTCCCACAATGAGCCAGTTCTTC. The rearrangement links TRBV12-3 or TRBV12-4 to TRBJ2-1; D possibly uses TRBD1 or TRBD2 (5 bases each). The CDR3 spans 18 residues. The V end lost 6 bases, the J end lost 13 bases, and 34 bases lay between the germline ends.

This clonotype was counted a few times. The chain couples TRBV10-3 to TRBJ2-3; D gene uncertain. The CDR3 has 13 amino acids. Trimming removed 8 bases from V and 2 bases from J, with 11 bases in between. Germline V CDR1 and CDR2: ENHRY, SYGVKD. As DNA, the CDR3 is TGTGCCATCGCCGAAAGCTACACAGATACGCAGTATTTT. The encoded protein is CAIAESYTDTQYF.

Ten or more counts support this clonotype. This chain uses TRBV3-1 with TRBJ2-1; D unresolved. CDR1 and CDR2 from the germline V gene are LGHDT and YNNKEL (reference sequence). The V end lost 0 bases, the J end lost 8 bases, and 11 bases lay between the germline ends. The CDR3 loop spans 14 amino acids. The CDR3 loop is CASSQEVGRDEQFF. For the CDR3, the DNA is TGTGCCAGCAGCCAAGAGGTCGGTCGGGATGAGCAGTTCTTC.

This clonotype has ten or more counts. The chain couples TRBV7-3 to TRBJ2-7; D unclear. V shed 1 base and J shed 4 bases, with 14 bases lying between them. Germline loops: CDR1 SGHTA, CDR2 FQGTGA. This CDR3 is 15 amino acids long. The CDR3 here is CASSLSLHIGYEQYF. CDR3 coding DNA: TGTGCCAGCAGCTTAAGTTTACATATCGGATACGAGCAGTACTTC.

This clonotype was counted ten times or more. The rearrangement links TRBV5-1 to TRBJ1-1; D not certain. CDR1 is SGHRS, CDR2 YFSETQ, per germline. The V and J ends lost 3 bases and 2 bases respectively, with 8 bases between them. CDR3 length: 13 amino acids. This CDR3 reads CASSSDGNTEAFF. CDR3 in DNA: TGCGCCAGCAGCTCGGACGGAAACACTGAAGCTTTCTTT.

Ten or more counts support this clonotype. The gene calls are TRBV19 and TRBJ2-3, with D perhaps matching TRBD2 (6 bases). Germline values: CDR1 LNHDA, CDR2 SQIVND (reference sequence). This CDR3 has 14 residues. The V and J ends lost 5 bases and 4 bases respectively, with 13 bases between them. CDR3 sequence: CASSPGDSPDTQYF. DNA of the CDR3: TGTGCCAGTAGTCCCGGGGACTCTCCAGATACGCAGTATTTT.

The chain recombines TRBV7-9 with TRBJ2-7; 10 bases align to TRBD1. This CDR3 spans 15 amino acids. Germline lookup yields CDR1 SEHNR and CDR2 FQNEAQ (reference sequence). Trimming removed 4 bases from V and 5 bases from J; junction bases left unmatched: 8. CDR3 sequence reads: CASSSRTGGVNEQYF. The CDR3 DNA is TGTGCCAGCAGCTCCCGGACAGGGGGAGTAAACGAGCAGTACTTC.

This clonotype showed up many times. The chain is built from TRBV11-2 and TRBJ1-2; D is unclear. The CDR3 is 13 amino acids. CDR1 and CDR2 from the germline V gene are SGHAT and FQNNGV. V was clipped by 5 bases and J by 8 bases, with 15 bases between them. The CDR3 DNA sequence: TGTGCCAGCAGCCCCCGAAACTGGAGGGGCTACACCTTC. Translated: CASSPRNWRGYTF.

Ten or more counts support this clonotype. The genes are TRBV6-6 and TRBJ1-6; 7 bases line up with TRBD1. With V trimmed by 5 bases and J by 9 bases, 7 bases remained unmatched. CDR3 length: 14 amino acids. Germline V lookup: CDR1 MNHNY, CDR2 SVGAGI (reference sequence). The CDR3 DNA follows: TGTGCCAGCAGTACCCCGACAGGGTTTTCACCCCTCCACTTT. The encoded protein is CASSTPTGFSPLHF.